There are many counts of the clone carrying this TCR beta chain. In the same sample, other DNA sequences code for this CDR3. This sample was taken from a study of blood T cell repertoires in COVID-19. Study details: The samples span acute and convalescent COVID-19 from the United States, Italy and Spain.

The ends were cut back, 6 bases at V and 7 bases at J, with 10 bases in the middle. This CDR3 comprises 13 residues. CDR1 is SNHLY, CDR2 FYNNEI, per germline. In Seattle, patients joined the study during active infection and were tracked longitudinally. Original methodology: Estimation of nucleated cell counts was performed using reference gene primer amplification. TCRdb keeps only in-frame clones here, not all; method: immunoSEQ multiplex PCR. That table is the source of V, J and clone size, and D and trimming were worked out from the DNA. The sample yields approximately 200,000 clones, roughly 81% seen once.

This chain uses TRBV2 with TRBJ1-6; maybe TRBD1 (6 bases). The receptor comes from a woman of 80 years or more with COVID-19, enrolled during active disease. Material for sequencing was peripheral blood. CDR3 residues: CASRGQLNSPLHF. The CDR3 nucleotides are TGTGCCAGCAGAGGACAGTTGAATTCACCCCTCCACTTT.